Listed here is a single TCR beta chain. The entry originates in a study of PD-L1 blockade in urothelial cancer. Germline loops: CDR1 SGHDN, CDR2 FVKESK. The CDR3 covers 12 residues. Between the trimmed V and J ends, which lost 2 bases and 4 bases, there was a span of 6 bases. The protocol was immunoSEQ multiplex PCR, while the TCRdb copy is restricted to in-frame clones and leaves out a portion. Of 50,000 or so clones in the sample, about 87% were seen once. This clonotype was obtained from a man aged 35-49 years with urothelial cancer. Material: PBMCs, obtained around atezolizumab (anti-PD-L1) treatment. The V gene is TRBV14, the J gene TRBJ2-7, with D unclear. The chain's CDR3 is CASSQSSYEQYF. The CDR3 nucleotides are TGTGCCAGCAGCCAATCTTCTTACGAGCAGTACTTC.